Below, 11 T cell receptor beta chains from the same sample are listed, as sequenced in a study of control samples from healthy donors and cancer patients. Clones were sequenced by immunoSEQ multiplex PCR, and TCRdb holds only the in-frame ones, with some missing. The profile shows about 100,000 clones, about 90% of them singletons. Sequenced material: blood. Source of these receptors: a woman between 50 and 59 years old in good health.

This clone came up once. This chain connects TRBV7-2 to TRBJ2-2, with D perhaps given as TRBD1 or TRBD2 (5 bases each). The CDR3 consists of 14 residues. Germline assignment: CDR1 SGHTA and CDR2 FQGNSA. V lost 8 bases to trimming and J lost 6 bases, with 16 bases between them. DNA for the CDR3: TGTGCCAGCTACCCCGGGGCGTCTCCCGGGGAGCTGTTTTTT. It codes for CASYPGASPGELFF.

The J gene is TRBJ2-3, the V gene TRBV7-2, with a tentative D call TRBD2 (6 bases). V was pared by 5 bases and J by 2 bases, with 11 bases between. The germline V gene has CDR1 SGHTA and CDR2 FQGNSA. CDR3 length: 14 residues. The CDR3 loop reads CASSPKRVTDTQYF. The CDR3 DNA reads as TGTGCCAGCAGCCCCAAGCGGGTCACAGATACGCAGTATTTT. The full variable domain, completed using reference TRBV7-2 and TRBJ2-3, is GAGVSQSPSNKVTEKGKDVELRCDPISGHTALYWYRQSLGQGLEFLIYFQGNSAPDKSGLPSDRFSAERTGGSVSTLTIQRTQQEDSAVYLCASSPKRVTDTQYFGPGTRLTVL.

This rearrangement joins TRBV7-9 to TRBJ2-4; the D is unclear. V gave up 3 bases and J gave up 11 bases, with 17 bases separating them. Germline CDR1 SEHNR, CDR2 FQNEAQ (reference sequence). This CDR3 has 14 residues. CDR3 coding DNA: TGTGCCAGCAGCTTTAGCACGGCTAAGGACCTTCAGTACTTC. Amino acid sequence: CASSFSTAKDLQYF.

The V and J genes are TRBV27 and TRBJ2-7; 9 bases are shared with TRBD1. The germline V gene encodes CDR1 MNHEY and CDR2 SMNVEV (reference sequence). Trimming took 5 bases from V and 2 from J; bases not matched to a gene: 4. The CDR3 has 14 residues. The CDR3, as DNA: TGTGCCAGCAGTCTGGACAGGGGCCCCTACGAGCAGTACTTC. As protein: CASSLDRGPYEQYF.

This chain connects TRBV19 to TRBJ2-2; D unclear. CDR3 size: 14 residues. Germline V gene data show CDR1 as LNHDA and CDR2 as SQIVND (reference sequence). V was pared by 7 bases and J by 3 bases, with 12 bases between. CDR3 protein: CASISTFYTGELFF. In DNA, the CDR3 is TGTGCCAGTATAAGCACATTCTACACCGGGGAGCTGTTTTTT.

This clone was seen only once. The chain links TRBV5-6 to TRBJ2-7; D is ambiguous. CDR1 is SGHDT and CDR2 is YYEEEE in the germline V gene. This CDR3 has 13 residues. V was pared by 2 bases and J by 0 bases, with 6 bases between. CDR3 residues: CASSFSSSYEQYV. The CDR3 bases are TGTGCCAGCAGCTTCTCTAGCTCCTACGAGCAGTACGTC.

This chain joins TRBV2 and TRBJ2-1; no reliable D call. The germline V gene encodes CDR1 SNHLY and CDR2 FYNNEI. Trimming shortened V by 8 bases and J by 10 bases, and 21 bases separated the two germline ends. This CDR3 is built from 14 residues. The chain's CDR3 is CASGSAPLRNEQFF. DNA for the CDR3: TGTGCCAGCGGATCGGCCCCCCTACGAAACGAGCAGTTCTTC.

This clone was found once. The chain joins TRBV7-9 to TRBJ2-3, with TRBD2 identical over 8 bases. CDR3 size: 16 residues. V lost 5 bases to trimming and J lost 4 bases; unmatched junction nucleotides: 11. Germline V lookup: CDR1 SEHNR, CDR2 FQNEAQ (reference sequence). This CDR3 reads CASSRTAGALADTQYF. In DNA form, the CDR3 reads TGTGCCAGCAGCCGTACAGCGGGAGCTTTAGCAGATACGCAGTATTTT.

The CDR3 DNA sequence: TGTGCCAGCAGCCACCCCACGGGGGACAGGGGGCTAGCTAACTATGGCTACACCTTC. Amino acids: CASSHPTGDRGLANYGYTF. The J gene is TRBJ1-2, the V gene TRBV14, with 12 bases fitting TRBD1. This CDR3 region has 19 residues. With 3 bases clipped from V and 0 bases from J, the junction kept 11 bases outside the gene matches. Germline V gives CDR1 SGHDN, CDR2 FVKESK.

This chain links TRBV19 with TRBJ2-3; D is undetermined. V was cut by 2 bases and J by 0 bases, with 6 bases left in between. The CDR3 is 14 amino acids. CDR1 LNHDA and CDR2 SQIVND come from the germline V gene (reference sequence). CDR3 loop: CASSILGSTDTQYF. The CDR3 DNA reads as TGTGCCAGTAGTATATTGGGAAGCACAGATACGCAGTATTTT.

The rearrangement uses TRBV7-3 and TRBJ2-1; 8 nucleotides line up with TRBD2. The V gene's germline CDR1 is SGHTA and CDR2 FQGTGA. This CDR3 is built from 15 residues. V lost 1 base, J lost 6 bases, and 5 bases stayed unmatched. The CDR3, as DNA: TGTGCCAGCAGCTTAATACAGCGGGAGTTCAATGAGCAGTTCTTC. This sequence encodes CASSLIQREFNEQFF. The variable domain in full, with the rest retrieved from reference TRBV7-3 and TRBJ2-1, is GAGVSQTPSNKVTEKGKYVELRCDPISGHTALYWYRQSLGQGPEFLIYFQGTGAADDSGLPNDRFFAVRPEGSVSTLKIQRTERGDSAVYLCASSLIQREFNEQFFGPGTRLTVL.